This TCR beta chain was found in a study of T cell repertoires in cytomegalovirus infection. Study overall: Through public TCR beta signatures, both CMV infection and matching HLA type were indicated. General study results and limits: Identification of carriers of CMV plus the relevant HLA was performed using cumulative public TCR beta family frequency. Dominating the ex vivo response were HLA-C-restricted CMV-specific TCR beta clonotypes.

One entry per CDR3 protein results from TCRdb running MiXCR on the reads. The table shows approximately 390,000 distinct CDR3 sequences, with just under 35% occurring only once. As to this clonotype: What it binds is not known.

Material: cultured PBMCs, obtained from culture after CMV antigen stimulation. The sequence derives from a human donor in good health (CMV status not recorded). Some clones in this sample may be carry-over from other donors' samples.

CDR3 nucleotide sequence: TGTGCCAGCAGTTACCTGGGGACAGGGGCCCCCGTGGCGGGCTACACCTTC. Translation: CASSYLGTGAPVAGYTF. The gene calls are TRBV6-5 and TRBJ1-2; 10 bases agree with TRBD1. With V trimmed by 2 bases and J by 8 bases, 14 bases remained unmatched. The CDR3 extends over 17 amino acids. Germline values: CDR1 MNHEY, CDR2 SVGAGI.